This record looks at one TCR beta chain sequence and its context. Original processing methods: Cell counts per sample came from amplifying reference gene primers. This table comes from immunoSEQ multiplex PCR, and its TCRdb copy is limited to in-frame clones, with some not included. For V, J and clone size, that table is used; D and trimming come from the DNA. The sample contains around 150,000 clones, 85% to 95% of which appear only once. The data belong to a study of blood T cell repertoires in COVID-19. Study-wide background: In each case, the material was cDNA or gDNA derived from T cells, B-cell-depleted T cells, or PBMCs.

The CDR3 is 13 amino acids. Germline CDR1 reads MDHEN; CDR2 reads SYDVKM. V lost 2 bases and J lost 6, with 7 bases in between. The chain couples TRBV28 to TRBJ1-4; no reliable D call. The source material was peripheral blood. The receptor's source is a woman between 50 and 59 years old with acute or convalescent COVID-19. The DNA of the CDR3 is TGTGCCAGCAGTTTAGGAGCGGATGAAAAACTGTTTTTT. It yields the protein CASSLGADEKLFF.